Presented here are 19 T cell receptor beta chains from one specimen sequenced in a study of T cell clonality in common variable immunodeficiency. Study conclusions and caveats: Reportedly, TCR beta sequences from common variable immunodeficiency showed fewer deletions and N-nucleotide insertions.

Sequencing was performed with immunoSEQ multiplex PCR; in TCRdb, only in-frame clones are kept and a portion is missing. Sampling found roughly 30,000 clones, none seen once. These TCRs' antigens remain unknown. The sample consisted of peripheral blood mononuclear cells. The receptors originated from a human donor with common variable immunodeficiency.

This clone was counted a few times. Read sequence stops 3 residues before the CDR3 end, and the germline J gene provides the missing end. The chain recombines TRBV7-9 with TRBJ2-3; weak D call: TRBD1 (7 bases). The germline gives CDR1 SEHNR, CDR2 FQNEAQ (reference sequence). V was clipped by 5 bases and J by 3 bases, with 15 bases between them. This CDR3 is 15 amino acids long. This chain's CDR3 is CASSPFRGVTDTQYF. The part of the CDR3 DNA that was read is TGTGCCAGCAGCCCATTCAGGGGGGTGACAGATACG.

This clone was seen only a few times. At one boundary the junction diverges from the germline segment, which might be a read error. Sequencing ends 3 residues short of the CDR3 end; the germline J gene provides the rest. The chain has TRBV7-9 and TRBJ1-1; weak D call: TRBD1 (5 bases). CDR1 and CDR2 from the germline V gene are SEHNR and FQNEAQ (reference sequence). The CDR3 length is 12 residues. This CDR3 is CSSSGQNTEAFF. The CDR3 DNA, read in part, is TGTTCCAGCAGCGGACAGAACACTGAA.

A remark on this clone: The read comes to an end 3 residues before the CDR3 does, leaving the germline J gene to fill in the end. J is TRBJ2-4 and V is TRBV6-1; 11 nucleotides match TRBD1. With 4 bases clipped from V and 7 bases from J, the junction kept 6 bases outside the gene matches. The CDR3 extends over 15 amino acids. CDR1 and CDR2 (germline): MNHNS, SASEGT. The CDR3 sequence is CASSVPGTGGNIQYF. CDR3 DNA (partial): TGTGCCAGCAGTGTACCCGGGACAGGGGGGAACATT.

About this clone: The CDR3 is cut off 3 residues early in the read; its end comes from the germline J gene. The chain couples TRBV19 to TRBJ1-6; no definite D call. Per the germline V gene, CDR1 is LNHDA and CDR2 is SQIVND (reference sequence). The CDR3 consists of 15 residues. With 8 bases removed from V and 6 bases from J, the gap between germline ends came to 17 bases. Here the CDR3 reads CASSSPQGLNSPLHF. The CDR3 bases that were read are TGTGCCAGTTCCAGTCCTCAAGGCCTTAATTCACCC.

This clone was seen at least ten times. Read data end 3 residues before the CDR3 end; the end is taken from the germline J gene. This sequence joins TRBV20-1 and TRBJ2-3; no clear D. The germline CDR1 and CDR2 sequences are DFQATT and SNEGSKA (reference sequence). Trimming took 7 bases from V and 1 from J, leaving 9 bases between them. There are 12 residues in the CDR3. The DNA read from the CDR3 is TGCAGTGTTCGTCCGGGCACAGATACG. Its translation is CSVRPGTDT. The complete CDR3 sequence is CSVRPGTDTQYF.

This clone has a count of ten or more. The CDR3 end falls 3 residues outside the read, so it is completed with the germline J gene. The genes are TRBV7-9 and TRBJ2-7; 8 bases align to TRBD1. The CDR3 length is 15 residues. CDR1 and CDR2 from the germline V gene are SEHNR and FQNEAQ (reference sequence). V shed 3 bases, J shed 3 bases, and the junction held 7 bases outside the gene matches. The sequenced CDR3 bases are TGTGCCAGCAGCTTTCCGGACAGGGCGGTCTACGAG. It specifies CASSFPDRAVYE. The whole CDR3 is CASSFPDRAVYEQYF.

This clone has just a few counts. Read sequence stops 3 residues before the CDR3 end, and the germline J gene provides the missing end. The chain joins TRBV2 to TRBJ2-2, with TRBD1 as a possible D gene (6 bases). Trimming removed 6 bases at V and 8 bases at J, with 7 bases between. Germline V gene data show CDR1 as SNHLY and CDR2 as FYNNEI. The CDR3 has 11 amino acids. The covered CDR3 bases are TGTGCCAGCAGAACAGGGGGGGAG. It encodes CASRTGGE. The full CDR3 sequence reads CASRTGGELFF.

To note about this clone: The read ends 3 residues early relative to the CDR3; the germline J gene fills the gap. The chain carries TRBV6-2 or TRBV6-3 and TRBJ1-2; D perhaps matches TRBD1 (5 bases). The CDR3 covers 15 residues. Looked up from germline, CDR1 is MNHEY and CDR2 is SVGEGT. CDR3 DNA, as far as it was read: TGTGCCAGCAGTTACTCTGGACGACGGGGGAATGAC. As protein: CASSYSGRRGND. The CDR3 as a whole reads CASSYSGRRGNDYTF.

For this clone: Coverage ceases 3 residues before the CDR3 finishes, and the germline J gene fills in the end. This chain connects TRBV7-6 to TRBJ2-3; 11 bases are a match to TRBD2. Per germline, CDR1 SGHVS and CDR2 FNYEAQ. V lost 1 base and J lost 4; bases outside the gene matches: 1. This CDR3 region has 15 residues. The covered CDR3 bases are TGTGCCAGCAGCTTAGTTAGCGGGGGGGCAGATACG. Its protein is CASSLVSGGADT. The entire CDR3 sequence reads CASSLVSGGADTQYF. The whole variable domain, remainder taken from reference TRBV7-6 and TRBJ2-3, is GAGVSQSPRYKVTKRGQDVALRCDPISGHVSLYWYRQALGQGPEFLTYFNYEAQQDKSGLPNDRFSAERPEGSISTLTIQRTEQRDSAMYRCASSLVSGGADTQYFGPGTRLTVL.

A few counts support this clone. The CDR3 bases that were read are TGTGCCAGCAGCCACTTCCGACGACTAGCGGGGGCCGGGGAG. This sequence encodes CASSHFRRLAGAGE. The whole CDR3 reads CASSHFRRLAGAGELFF. The chain employs TRBV6-2 or TRBV6-3 and TRBJ2-2; 12 bases fit TRBD2. The read stops 3 residues short of the end of the CDR3; the missing end is completed from the germline J gene. The junction had 11 bases not matched to a gene; V was cut back by 6 bases and J by 6 bases. The CDR3 has 17 amino acids. The germline CDR1 and CDR2 sequences are MNHEY and SVGEGT.

This clone rates as large (0.1 to 1%). The read halts 3 residues ahead of the CDR3 end, with the missing end drawn from the germline J gene. The chain couples TRBV5-1 to TRBJ2-6; D perhaps matches TRBD2 (5 bases). Looked up from germline, CDR1 is SGHRS and CDR2 is YFSETQ. This CDR3 is 19 amino acids long. V was pared by 4 bases and J by 0 bases, with 20 bases between. CDR3: CASSLSPLLGGSGANVLTF. CDR3 DNA, as far as it was read: TGCGCCAGCAGCCTGAGCCCGCTTCTAGGAGGCTCTGGGGCCAACGTC.

The part of the CDR3 DNA that was read is TGCGCCAGCAGTCCCCGGGGGAGGGGAAAACCCGTCTCCTACGAG. Translation: CASSPRGRGKPVSYE. The entire CDR3 reads CASSPRGRGKPVSYEQYF. The genes are TRBV23-1 and TRBJ2-7; TRBD2 matches 7 bases. The observed sequence ends 3 residues before the CDR3 terminus, with the missing tail filled in from the germline J gene. TRBV23-1 is noted as an ORF with a role that remains uncertain. The CDR3 is 18 amino acids. V shed 4 bases and J 0 bases; nucleotides not matched to a gene: 15.

Details on this clone: The read finishes 3 residues shy of the CDR3 end, and the germline J gene is used to complete it. V is TRBV7-2 and J is TRBJ2-7; 7 nucleotides agree with TRBD1. Germline V lookup: CDR1 SGHTA, CDR2 FQGNSA. This CDR3 is built from 15 residues. Trimming cost V 1 base and J 2 bases; bases outside gene matches: 5. The DNA read from the CDR3 is TGTGCCAGCAGCTTAGGTGCCGGACAGGCCTACGAG. Translated: CASSLGAGQAYE. The whole CDR3 is CASSLGAGQAYEQYF.

This clone was recorded a few times. The read stops 3 residues short of the end of the CDR3; the missing end is completed from the germline J gene. This sequence joins TRBV20-1 and TRBJ2-3, with D perhaps TRBD2 (5 bases). V lost 7 bases and J lost 4, with 12 bases in between. Per the germline V gene, CDR1 is DFQATT and CDR2 is SNEGSKA (reference sequence). The length of the CDR3 is 12 residues. The CDR3 bases that were read are TGCAGTGGGAATCGAGGGCCAGATACG. It codes for CSGNRGPDT. The whole CDR3 is CSGNRGPDTQYF.

In this sample, this clone turned up many times. The read falls 3 residues short of the CDR3 end, and the missing part is taken from the germline J gene. The gene calls are TRBV6-2 or TRBV6-3 and TRBJ2-7; D is perhaps TRBD1 (6 bases). The CDR3 has 14 amino acids. Germline assignment: CDR1 MNHEY and CDR2 SVGEGT. Trimming pared 5 bases from V and 1 base from J, leaving 12 bases between. CDR3 protein: CASSDGTSSYEQYF. The CDR3 DNA, read in part, is TGTGCCAGCAGTGACGGGACATCTTCCTACGAG.

This clone has only a few counts. The read falls 3 residues short of the CDR3 end, and the missing part is taken from the germline J gene. The chain joins TRBV19 to TRBJ2-5; D gene ambiguous. This CDR3 is built from 13 residues. Deletions cut 3 bases from V and 4 bases from J, with 9 bases between. Germline CDR1 LNHDA, CDR2 SQIVND (reference sequence). The chain's CDR3 is CASSIIRGETQYF. The CDR3 bases that were read are TGTGCCAGTAGTATTATTCGCGGAGAGACC.

Worth noting for this clone: The read terminates 3 residues before the CDR3 end, so the remaining end is supplied by the germline J gene. The genes are TRBV6-2 or TRBV6-3 and TRBJ2-2, with no clear D. CDR3 size: 14 residues. The V and J ends lost 2 bases and 5 bases respectively, with 9 bases between them. Germline V gene lookup returns CDR1 MNHEY and CDR2 SVGEGT. The CDR3 reads CASSYVELTGELFF. CDR3 bases read: TGTGCCAGCAGTTACGTAGAGTTAACCGGGGAG.

By frequency in the sample, this clone is medium-sized (0.01 to 0.1%). The CDR3 is cut off 3 residues early in the read; its end comes from the germline J gene. V gene TRBV30 combines with J gene TRBJ1-1; perhaps TRBD1 as D (5 bases). Trimming stripped 1 base from V and 7 bases from J, with 16 bases between. Germline CDR1 is GTSNPN and CDR2 is SVGIG (reference sequence). This CDR3 spans 14 amino acids. CDR3 residues: CAWSADGGKGEAFF. CDR3 DNA, as far as it was read: TGTGCCTGGAGTGCGGACGGGGGGAAGGGTGAA. Drawing the rest from reference TRBV30 and TRBJ1-1, the complete variable domain is SQTIHQWPATLVQPVGSPLSLECTVEGTSNPNLYWYRQAAGRGLQLLFYSVGIGQISSEVPQNLSASRPQDRQFILSSKKLLLSDSGFYLCAWSADGGKGEAFFGQGTRLTVV.

As for this clone: The sequence runs out 3 residues before the end of the CDR3; the remainder is reconstructed from the germline J gene. J is TRBJ2-7 and V is TRBV7-9; 8 bases fit TRBD1. The CDR3 has 15 amino acids. Germline values: CDR1 SEHNR, CDR2 FQNEAQ (reference sequence). V lost 4 bases to trimming and J lost 5 bases; unmatched junction nucleotides: 10. The chain's CDR3 is CASSSDRGWENEQYF. CDR3 bases read: TGTGCCAGCAGCTCAGACAGGGGTTGGGAAAACGAG.